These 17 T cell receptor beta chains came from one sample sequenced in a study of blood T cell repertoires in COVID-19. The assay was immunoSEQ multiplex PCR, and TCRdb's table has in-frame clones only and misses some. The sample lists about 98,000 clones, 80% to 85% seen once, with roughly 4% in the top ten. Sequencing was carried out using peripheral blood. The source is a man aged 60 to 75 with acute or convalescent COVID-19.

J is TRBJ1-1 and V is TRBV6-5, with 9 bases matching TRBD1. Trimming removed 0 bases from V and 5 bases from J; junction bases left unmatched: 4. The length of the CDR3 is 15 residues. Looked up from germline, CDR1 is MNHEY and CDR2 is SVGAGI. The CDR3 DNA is TGTGCCAGCAGTTACTCACAGGGGGCGCAGACTGAAGCTTTCTTT. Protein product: CASSYSQGAQTEAFF.

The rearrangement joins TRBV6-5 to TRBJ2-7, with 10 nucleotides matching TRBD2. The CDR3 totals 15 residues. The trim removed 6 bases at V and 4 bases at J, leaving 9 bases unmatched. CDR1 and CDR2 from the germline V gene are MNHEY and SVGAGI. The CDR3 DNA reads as TGTGCCAGCAGAGACCCGGGACTAGCGAAATACGAGCAGTACTTC. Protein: CASRDPGLAKYEQYF.

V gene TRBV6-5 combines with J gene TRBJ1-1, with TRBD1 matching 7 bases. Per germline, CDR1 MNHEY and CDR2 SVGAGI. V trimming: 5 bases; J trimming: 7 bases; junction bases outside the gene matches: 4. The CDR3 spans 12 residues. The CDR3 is CASSQRTGEAFF. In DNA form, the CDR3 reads TGTGCCAGCAGTCAGAGGACAGGTGAAGCTTTCTTT.

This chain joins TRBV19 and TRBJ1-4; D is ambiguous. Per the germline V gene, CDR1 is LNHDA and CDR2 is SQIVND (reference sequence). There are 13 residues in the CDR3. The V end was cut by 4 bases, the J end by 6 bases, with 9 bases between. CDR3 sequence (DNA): TGTGCCAGTAGTAGTCGTAGCGATGAAAAACTGTTTTTT. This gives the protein CASSSRSDEKLFF.

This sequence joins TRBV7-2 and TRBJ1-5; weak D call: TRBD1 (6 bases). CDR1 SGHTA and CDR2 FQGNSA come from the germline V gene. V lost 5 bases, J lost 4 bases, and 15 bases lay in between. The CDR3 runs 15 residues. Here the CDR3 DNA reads TGTGCCAGCAGCGCAACAGGGACGGGTAATCAGCCCCAGCATTTT. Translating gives CASSATGTGNQPQHF.

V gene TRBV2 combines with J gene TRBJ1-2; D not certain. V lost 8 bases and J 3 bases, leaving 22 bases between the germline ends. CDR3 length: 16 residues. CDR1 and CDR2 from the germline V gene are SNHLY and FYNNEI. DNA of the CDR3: TGTGCCAGCGAGCAGAGCCTCAGCGGGGAGGACTATGGCTACACCTTC. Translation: CASEQSLSGEDYGYTF.

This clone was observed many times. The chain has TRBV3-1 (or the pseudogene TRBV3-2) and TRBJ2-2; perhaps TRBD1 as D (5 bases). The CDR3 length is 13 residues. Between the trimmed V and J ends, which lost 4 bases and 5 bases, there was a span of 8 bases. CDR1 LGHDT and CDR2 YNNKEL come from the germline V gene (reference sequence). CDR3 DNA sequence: TGTGCCAGCAGCCTCAGGGCGACCGGGGAGCTGTTTTTT. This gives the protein CASSLRATGELFF.

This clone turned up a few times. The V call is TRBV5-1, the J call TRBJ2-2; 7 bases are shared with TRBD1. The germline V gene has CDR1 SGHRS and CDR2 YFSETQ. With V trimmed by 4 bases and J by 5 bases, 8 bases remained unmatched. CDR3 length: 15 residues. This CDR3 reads CASSDRTGGTGELFF. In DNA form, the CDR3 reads TGCGCCAGCAGCGATAGGACAGGCGGGACCGGGGAGCTGTTTTTT.

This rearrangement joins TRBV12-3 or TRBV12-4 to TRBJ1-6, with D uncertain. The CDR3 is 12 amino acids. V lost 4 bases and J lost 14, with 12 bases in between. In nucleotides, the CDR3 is TGTGCCAGCAGTTCGCCCCCCGAGGCCCTCCACTTT. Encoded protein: CASSSPPEALHF.

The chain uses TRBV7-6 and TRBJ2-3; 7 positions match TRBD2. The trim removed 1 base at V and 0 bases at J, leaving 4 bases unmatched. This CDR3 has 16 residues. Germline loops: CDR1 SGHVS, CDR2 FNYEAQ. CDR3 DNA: TGTGCCAGCAGCTTAGGGGGACTAACTAGCACAGATACGCAGTATTTT. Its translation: CASSLGGLTSTDTQYF.

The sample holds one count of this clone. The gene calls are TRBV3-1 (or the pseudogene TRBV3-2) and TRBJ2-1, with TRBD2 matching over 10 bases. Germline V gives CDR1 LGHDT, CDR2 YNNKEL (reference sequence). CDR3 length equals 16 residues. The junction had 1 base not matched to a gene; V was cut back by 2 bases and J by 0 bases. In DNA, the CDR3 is TGTGCCAGCAGCCAAAGACTAGCGGGCTCCTACAATGAGCAGTTCTTC. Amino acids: CASSQRLAGSYNEQFF.

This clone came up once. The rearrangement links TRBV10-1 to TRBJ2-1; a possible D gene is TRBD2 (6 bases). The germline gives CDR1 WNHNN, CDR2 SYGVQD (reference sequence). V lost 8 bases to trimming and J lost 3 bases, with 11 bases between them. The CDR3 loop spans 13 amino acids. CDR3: CASQRADYNEQFF. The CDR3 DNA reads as TGCGCCAGCCAGCGGGCCGACTACAATGAGCAGTTCTTC.

CDR3 sequence (DNA): TGCGCCAGCAGCTACCAGGGGGTAACCGGGGAGCTGTTTTTT. Translated: CASSYQGVTGELFF. The gene calls are TRBV5-1 and TRBJ2-2; 7 bases agree with TRBD1. With 3 bases clipped from V and 5 bases from J, the junction kept 4 bases outside the gene matches. Germline V lookup: CDR1 SGHRS, CDR2 YFSETQ. This CDR3 has 14 amino acids.

CDR3 coding DNA: TGTGCCAGTAGTATGGAGCACGAGCAGTACTTC. Translation: CASSMEHEQYF. The V call is TRBV19, the J call TRBJ2-7; D unresolved. The CDR3 has 11 residues. V was clipped by 3 bases and J by 5 bases, with 5 bases between them. Germline CDR1 LNHDA, CDR2 SQIVND (reference sequence).

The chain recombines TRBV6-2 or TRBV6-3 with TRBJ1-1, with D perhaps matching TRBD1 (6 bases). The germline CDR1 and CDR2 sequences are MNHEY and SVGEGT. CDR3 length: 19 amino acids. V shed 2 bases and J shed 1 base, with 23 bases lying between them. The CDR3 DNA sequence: TGTGCCAGCAGTTACGCCCGGGACACCTATCTGGGTAGGAACACTGAAGCTTTCTTT. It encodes CASSYARDTYLGRNTEAFF.

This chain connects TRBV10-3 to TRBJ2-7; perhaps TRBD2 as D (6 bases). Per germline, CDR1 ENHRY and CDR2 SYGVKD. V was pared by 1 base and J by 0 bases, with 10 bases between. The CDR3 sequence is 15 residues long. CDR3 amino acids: CAISEFGGSSYEQYF. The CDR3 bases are TGTGCCATCAGTGAGTTTGGAGGGAGCTCCTACGAGCAGTACTTC.

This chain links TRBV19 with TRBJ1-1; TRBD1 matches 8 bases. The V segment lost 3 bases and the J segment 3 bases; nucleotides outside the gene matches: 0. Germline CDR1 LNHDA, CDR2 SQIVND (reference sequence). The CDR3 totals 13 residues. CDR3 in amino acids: CASSMDRDTEAFF. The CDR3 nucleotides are TGTGCCAGTAGTATGGACAGGGACACTGAAGCTTTCTTT.